The 21 T cell receptor beta chains below come from one sample, sequenced in a study of blood T cell repertoires in COVID-19. Only in-frame clones appear in the TCRdb table, and some are missing; sequencing was by immunoSEQ multiplex PCR. The repertoire holds tens of thousands of clones, with about 81% as singletons. Sequencing was done on a sample of peripheral blood. Every receptor here comes from a human donor in a cohort sampled during active COVID-19.

This chain joins TRBV10-3 and TRBJ2-1; TRBD2 aligns across 9 bases. The germline gives CDR1 ENHRY, CDR2 SYGVKD. After removal of 2 bases from V and 5 bases from J, the junction contained 7 bases not matched to a gene. The CDR3 covers 16 residues. The CDR3 DNA sequence: TGTGCCATCAGTGAGATGGCTAGCGGGGAAAACAATGAGCAGTTCTTC. Protein sequence: CAISEMASGENNEQFF.

The rearrangement links TRBV2 to TRBJ2-5; 7 positions match TRBD1. The germline V gene has CDR1 SNHLY and CDR2 FYNNEI. The CDR3 runs to 14 residues. J was trimmed by 5 bases and V by 4 bases; bases with no gene match: 7. CDR3 in DNA: TGTGCCAGCAGTGGTGGGCAGGGGGATGAGACCCAGTACTTC. It codes for CASSGGQGDETQYF.

The chain has TRBV6-1 and TRBJ1-5; D is unclear. The CDR3 runs to 14 residues. Germline assignment: CDR1 MNHNS and CDR2 SASEGT. Trimming cost V 3 bases and J 7 bases, with 13 bases left between them. The CDR3 spells CASSEAGAYQPQHF. CDR3 nucleotides: TGTGCCAGCAGTGAGGCCGGAGCCTACCAGCCCCAGCATTTT.

V usage is TRBV7-8 and J usage is TRBJ2-5; TRBD2 agrees at 9 bases. This CDR3 spans 19 amino acids. CDR1 is SGHVS, CDR2 FQNEAQ, per germline. V shed 5 bases and J 3 bases; nucleotides not matched to a gene: 19. CDR3 nucleotides: TGTGCCAGCAGCCCCCAGTTTGGTAGCGGGGGCCCTCCAAAAGAGACCCAGTACTTC. It translates to CASSPQFGSGGPPKETQYF. The full variable domain, with the rest looked up from reference TRBV7-8 and TRBJ2-5, is GAGVSQSPRYKVAKRGQDVALRCDPISGHVSLFWYQQALGQGPEFLTYFQNEAQLDKSGLPSDRFFAERPEGSVSTLKIQRTQQEDSAVYLCASSPQFGSGGPPKETQYFGPGTRLLVL.

The rearrangement links TRBV3-1 (or the pseudogene TRBV3-2) to TRBJ2-3; no clear D. Germline V gene sequence: CDR1 LGHDT, CDR2 YNNKEL (reference sequence). V shed 9 bases and J shed 0 bases, with 7 bases lying between them. The CDR3 has 12 amino acids. The DNA for the CDR3 is TGTGCCAGTAAGACTAGCACAGATACGCAGTATTTT. Protein: CASKTSTDTQYF.

The chain uses TRBV6-5 and TRBJ1-5, with D unclear. Germline CDR1 and CDR2: MNHEY and SVGAGI. The V gene lost 7 bases and the J gene lost 0 bases, with 13 bases spanning the gap. The CDR3 sequence is 15 residues long. The CDR3 spells CASTQESYSNQPQHF. The CDR3 DNA reads as TGTGCCAGCACCCAAGAGAGTTATAGCAATCAGCCCCAGCATTTT.

The gene calls are TRBV4-1 and TRBJ1-4; no firm D call. Deletions cut 1 base from V and 4 bases from J, with 16 bases between. The CDR3 extends over 17 amino acids. From germline, CDR1 is MGHRA and CDR2 YSYEKL. CDR3 coding DNA: TGCGCCAGCAGCCAAGCTCGTTGGCCGCAGATTAATGAAAAACTGTTTTTT. Its protein product is CASSQARWPQINEKLFF.

The genes are TRBV5-1 and TRBJ2-7; D unresolved. Germline CDR1 reads SGHRS; CDR2 reads YFSETQ. V lost 0 bases and J 6 bases, leaving 10 bases between the germline ends. The CDR3 totals 13 residues. CDR3 DNA sequence: TGCGCCAGCAGCTTGGTACCCGAGAGCGAGCAGTACTTC. Amino acid sequence: CASSLVPESEQYF.

The chain carries TRBV5-4 and TRBJ2-7, with TRBD1 identical over 7 bases. This CDR3 region has 15 residues. Germline values: CDR1 SGHNT, CDR2 YYREEE (reference sequence). V was clipped by 0 bases and J by 3 bases; unmatched bases: 6. The chain's CDR3 is CASSLADRVSYEQYF. The CDR3 coding sequence is TGTGCCAGCAGCTTGGCCGACAGGGTGAGCTACGAGCAGTACTTC.

The chain links TRBV13 to TRBJ2-7; 9 bases are a match to TRBD2. The CDR3 spans 15 residues. With 0 bases clipped from V and 5 bases from J, the junction kept 5 bases outside the gene matches. The germline gives CDR1 PRHDT, CDR2 FYEKMQ (reference sequence). The CDR3 nucleotides are TGTGCCAGCAGCTTAGGCGCGGGGGGGCCAGACGAGCAGTACTTC. Protein sequence: CASSLGAGGPDEQYF.

This sequence joins TRBV5-1 and TRBJ2-7; tentative D call: TRBD2 (7 bases). Germline V CDR1 and CDR2: SGHRS, YFSETQ. This CDR3 has 15 amino acids. The V gene lost 0 bases and the J gene lost 5 bases, with 15 bases spanning the gap. The CDR3 reads CASSLASGGLNEQYF. The DNA for the CDR3 is TGCGCCAGCAGCTTGGCCTCGGGGGGCCTCAACGAGCAGTACTTC.

This clone was seen a single time. The chain is built from TRBV11-2 and TRBJ1-6; 7 bases map to TRBD1. CDR3 length: 14 residues. V shed 5 bases and J 10 bases; nucleotides not matched to a gene: 8. Germline V CDR1 and CDR2: SGHAT, FQNNGV. CDR3 in DNA: TGTGCCAGCAGCCTCACAGGGGTCGGGTCACCCCTCCACTTT. This translates into CASSLTGVGSPLHF.

The chain joins TRBV4-1 to TRBJ1-4; D is undetermined. This CDR3 region has 18 residues. V was shortened by 0 bases and J by 0 bases, with 14 bases between the two germline ends. Germline-derived CDR1 and CDR2 are MGHRA and YSYEKL. CDR3 in DNA: TGCGCCAGCAGCCAAGATGTTGGCACCCCTGCAACTAATGAAAAACTGTTTTTT. Residues: CASSQDVGTPATNEKLFF.

CDR3 loop: CASSPRVYGANVLTF. The CDR3 region has the DNA TGTGCCAGCAGCCCCCGGGTGTACGGGGCCAACGTCCTGACTTTC. The gene calls are TRBV3-1 (or the pseudogene TRBV3-2) and TRBJ2-6; D is undetermined. The CDR3 extends over 15 amino acids. The ends were cut back, 4 bases at V and 4 bases at J, with 11 bases in the middle. CDR1 and CDR2 (germline): LGHDT, YNNKEL (reference sequence).

The genes are TRBV19 and TRBJ2-5; 9 bases line up with TRBD1. Germline V gene sequence: CDR1 LNHDA, CDR2 SQIVND (reference sequence). Trimming cost V 11 bases and J 3 bases; bases outside gene matches: 4. The CDR3 has 12 residues. The chain's CDR3 is CASRDREETQYF. The CDR3 DNA reads as TGTGCCTCCCGGGACAGGGAAGAGACCCAGTACTTC.

The chain recombines TRBV27 with TRBJ2-7; TRBD2 matches 7 bases. Losses at the gene ends were 2 bases for V and 6 bases for J; bases not matched to a gene: 7. Germline V lookup: CDR1 MNHEY, CDR2 SMNVEV (reference sequence). The length of the CDR3 is 14 residues. CDR3 coding DNA: TGTGCCAGCAGTTTAATGGGAACGGGAGGCGAGCAGTACTTC. It yields the protein CASSLMGTGGEQYF.

The V call is TRBV19, the J call TRBJ1-2; D not certain. Germline-derived CDR1 and CDR2 are LNHDA and SQIVND (reference sequence). The CDR3 extends over 14 amino acids. Trimming pared 5 bases from V and 6 bases from J, leaving 16 bases between. The CDR3, as DNA: TGTGCCAGTAGTCTACCTGGTACTACGGATGGCTACACCTTC. Translated, it gives CASSLPGTTDGYTF.

Concerning this clone: Other DNA sequences in the sample encode the same CDR3. The chain uses TRBV6-6 and TRBJ1-5; D perhaps matches TRBD1 (6 bases). The germline V and J ends were trimmed by 6 bases and 0 bases, with 15 bases remaining between them. Germline V lookup: CDR1 MNHNY, CDR2 SVGAGI (reference sequence). This CDR3 is 16 amino acids long. This chain's CDR3 is CASSPDRTVSNQPQHF. CDR3 DNA: TGTGCCAGCAGCCCCGATCGGACAGTTAGCAATCAGCCCCAGCATTTT.

The CDR3 protein is CSHGGVYEQYF. CDR3 bases: TGCAGTCACGGCGGGGTCTACGAGCAGTACTTC. The rearrangement uses TRBV20-1 and TRBJ2-7; D might be TRBD2 (6 bases). Between the trimmed V and J ends, which lost 8 bases and 3 bases, there was a span of 11 bases. Germline V CDR1 and CDR2: DFQATT, SNEGSKA (reference sequence). CDR3 length: 11 amino acids.

The J gene is TRBJ1-2, the V gene TRBV5-6; tentative D call: TRBD1 (6 bases). The CDR3 runs 14 residues. The V gene's germline CDR1 is SGHDT and CDR2 YYEEEE. Trimming removed 1 base from V and 4 bases from J, with 11 bases in between. CDR3 amino acids: CASSLTGRGYGYTF. The DNA of the CDR3 is TGTGCCAGCAGCTTGACAGGGAGGGGCTATGGCTACACCTTC.

The chain uses TRBV6-6 and TRBJ2-3; 11 nucleotides line up with TRBD1. From germline, CDR1 is MNHNY and CDR2 SVGAGI (reference sequence). Losses at the gene ends were 6 bases for V and 1 base for J; bases not matched to a gene: 3. The CDR3 runs to 15 residues. The CDR3 DNA is TGTGCCAGCAGCAGGGACAGGGGGGGCACAGATACGCAGTATTTT. Residues: CASSRDRGGTDTQYF.